This T cell receptor beta chain is drawn from a study of cytomegalovirus exposure and HLA in healthy donors. Findings and limits, study-wide: Roughly even sequencing depth across donors was the assumption behind the presence/absence analyses. A prior analysis recorded that most TCR beta V segments were productive about 87% or about 30% of the time.

Deletions cut 6 bases from V and 9 bases from J, with 20 bases between. Looked up from germline, CDR1 is MNHEY and CDR2 is SMNVEV (reference sequence). This CDR3 has 14 amino acids. Note on this clone: Its matching antigen is unknown.

The PCR made use of 60 Vbeta and 13 Jbeta primers. Profiled with immunoSEQ multiplex PCR; TCRdb holds only in-frame clones, not every one. Here the sample spans about 140,000 clones, just under 85% being singletons. The genes are TRBV27 and TRBJ2-5, with D perhaps matching TRBD1 (6 bases). The origin of this receptor is a man aged 35 to 55 in good health and CMV-seropositive. The sequencing sample was made of PBMCs. CDR3 DNA: TGTGCCAGCAGATCCTCCGGGACACCGTTAGCCCAGTACTTC. Protein: CASRSSGTPLAQYF.